This TCR beta chain was retrieved from a study of graft-versus-host responses after intestinal transplantation. Study information: Recipients were given multivisceral, liver-intestinal, or isolated intestinal transplants. Tacrolimus and steroids were given for around 3 years to all recipients after anti-thymocyte globulin induction. Study observations and caveats: GvH clones were identified in recipient marrow, with some first appearing in ileum or blood. Individuals carrying graft-donor T cell macrochimerism showed high graft-versus-host to host-versus-graft clonal ratios in allografts.

A remark on this clone: Antigen: not known.

CDR1 and CDR2 from the germline V gene are SGHDT and YYEEEE. This CDR3 is built from 15 residues. The V gene lost 4 bases and the J gene lost 4 bases, with 15 bases spanning the gap. Profiled with immunoSEQ multiplex PCR; TCRdb holds only in-frame clones, not every one. The table includes 100,000 or so clones, about 90% detected once. The TCR was taken from a human donor who was the organ donor for an intestinal transplant. This chain links TRBV5-6 with TRBJ1-5; TRBD1 is a possible D gene (5 bases). The sample was unstimulated CD4+ T cells sorted from spleen or lymph node cells, taken before transplant. CDR3: CASSTFDSFNQPQHF. CDR3 nucleotide sequence: TGTGCCAGCAGCACCTTCGACAGCTTTAATCAGCCCCAGCATTTT.